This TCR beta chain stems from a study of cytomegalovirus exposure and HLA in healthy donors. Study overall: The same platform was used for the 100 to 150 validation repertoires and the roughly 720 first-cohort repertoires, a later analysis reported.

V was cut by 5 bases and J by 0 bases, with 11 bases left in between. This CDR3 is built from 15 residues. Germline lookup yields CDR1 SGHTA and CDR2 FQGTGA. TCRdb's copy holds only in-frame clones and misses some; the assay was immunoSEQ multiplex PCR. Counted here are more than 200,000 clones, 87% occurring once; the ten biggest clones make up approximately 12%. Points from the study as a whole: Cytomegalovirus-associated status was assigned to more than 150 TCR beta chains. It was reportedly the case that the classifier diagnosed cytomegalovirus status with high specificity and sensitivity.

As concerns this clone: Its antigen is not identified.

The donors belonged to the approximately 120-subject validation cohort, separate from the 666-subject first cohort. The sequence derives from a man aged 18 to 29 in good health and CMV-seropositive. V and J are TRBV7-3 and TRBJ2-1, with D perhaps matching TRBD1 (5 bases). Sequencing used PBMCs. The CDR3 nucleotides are TGTGCCAGCAGCCCTACAGGTCCCTCCTACAATGAGCAGTTCTTC. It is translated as CASSPTGPSYNEQFF.